This T cell receptor (beta chain) derives from a study of beta chain features in type 1 diabetes. Study-wide findings and caveats: An over-representation of cells with high TCR expression could result from cDNA sequencing.

On this clone: Its target is not known.

Germline trimming cut 8 bases from V and 4 bases from J; bases unmatched to any gene: 9. The CDR3 covers 14 residues. Germline V gives CDR1 SGHNT, CDR2 YENEEA. Every isolated RNA sample was fully reverse transcribed, so sequencing captured expressed TCRB transcripts. The data were produced by immunoSEQ multiplex PCR, yet TCRdb's version contains in-frame clones alone and is incomplete. The profile shows under 550,000 clones, over 10% of them singletons. Sequencing was performed on naive CD4+ T cells from blood. This receptor was taken from a woman under 30 in good health. This chain joins TRBV11-3 and TRBJ2-5; 8 positions agree with TRBD2. The CDR3 DNA reads TGTGCCAGCTCTTACGGGGGGGTCCGAGAGACCCAGTACTTC. Protein: CASSYGGVRETQYF.